This T cell receptor beta chain was obtained from a study of T-cell memory formation after mild COVID-19. About the study: There were largely donor-specific TCR clusters.

Trimming shortened V by 4 bases and J by 1 base, and 11 bases separated the two germline ends. In germline, CDR1 is LNHNV, CDR2 YYDKDF (reference sequence). This CDR3 is 14 amino acids long. TCRdb passed the 5' RACE reads through MiXCR, listing each CDR3 protein once. In the table there are 450,000 to 650,000 distinct CDR3 sequences, roughly 20% of which are singletons. Worth noting for this clonotype: Its antigen is unidentified.

Study outcomes and limitations: There was a balanced CD4/CD8 profile in clones contracting day 15 to 85, and later expanders leaned CD4+. Cross-reactive memory apparently joined, as some responding clones appeared in pre-infection memory.

The chain uses TRBV15 and TRBJ2-7; D ambiguous. This TCR was sampled from an adult woman who had mild COVID-19 (a few samples of this study predate the infection). Cell type and time point are not known. What was sequenced was PBMCs or a T cell subset sorted from them (not recorded which). CDR3 region: CATSTRLSSYEQYF. The CDR3 DNA is TGTGCCACCAGCACGCGACTGAGTTCCTACGAGCAGTACTTC.